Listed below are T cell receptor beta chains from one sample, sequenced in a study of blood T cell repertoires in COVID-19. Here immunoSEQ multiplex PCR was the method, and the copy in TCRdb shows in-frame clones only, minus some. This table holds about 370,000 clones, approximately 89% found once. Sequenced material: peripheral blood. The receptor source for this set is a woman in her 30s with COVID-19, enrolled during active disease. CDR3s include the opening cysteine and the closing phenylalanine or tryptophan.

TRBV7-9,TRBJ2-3,CASSLGSGGADTQYF
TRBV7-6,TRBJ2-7,CASSLSRQGPYEQYF
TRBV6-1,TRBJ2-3,CASSEREQGITQYF
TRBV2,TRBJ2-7,CASGGQGRYEQYF
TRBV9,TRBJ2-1,CASNTGGEWNEQFF
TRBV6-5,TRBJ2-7,CASRTSGGGYEQYF
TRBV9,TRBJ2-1,CASSVGWGASGILYNEQFF
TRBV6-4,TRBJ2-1,CASSDGLAEAHEQFF
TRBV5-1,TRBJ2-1,CASTKSGRANEQFF
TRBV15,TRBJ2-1,CATSRDMYNEQFF
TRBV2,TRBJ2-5,CASTVNEAIQETQYF
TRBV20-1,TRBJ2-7,CSANNRYEQYF
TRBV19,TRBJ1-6,CASSGGTEYSPLHF
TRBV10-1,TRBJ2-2,CASTGGLAVPPNTGELFF
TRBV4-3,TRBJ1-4,CASSLGTGAIEKLFF
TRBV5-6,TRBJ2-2,CASSFVDRPGELFF
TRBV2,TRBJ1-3,CASARTVGNTIYF